This T cell receptor (beta chain) was captured in a study of T cell responses to AZD1222 COVID-19 vaccine. General observations from the study: Most donors were white British and more were female, and clonal diversity was possibly underestimated. Baseline seropositives among AZD1222 recipients totaled only six.

About this clone itself: Its specificity is unknown.

The CDR3 loop spans 14 amino acids. Trimming removed 4 bases from V and 5 bases from J; junction bases left unmatched: 3. Germline CDR1 reads MGHRA; CDR2 reads YSYEKL. Here immunoSEQ multiplex PCR was the method, and the copy in TCRdb shows in-frame clones only, minus some. The sample has approximately 120,000 clones; around 87% are singletons. The sequence derives from an adult in good health. The sequencing used peripheral blood, collected on day 0 of AZD1222 vaccination. The rearrangement links TRBV4-1 to TRBJ2-1; 9 bases align to TRBD2. The CDR3 loop is CASSPTSGNNEQFF. DNA of the CDR3: TGCGCCAGCAGCCCGACTAGCGGAAACAATGAGCAGTTCTTC.